There are a few counts of the clone carrying this T cell receptor (beta chain). Its target is unknown. This record belongs to a study of cytomegalovirus exposure and HLA in healthy donors. Study details: Sequencing of about 179 million T cells in an earlier analysis found 120 million or so unique TCR beta sequences. Membership in the Caucasian-associated ancestry cluster was found for about 80% of roughly 400 genotyped donors.

The germline V gene encodes CDR1 SNHLY and CDR2 FYNNEI. This CDR3 region has 14 residues. The V segment lost 4 bases and the J segment 4 bases; nucleotides outside the gene matches: 4. PCR involved 60 Vbeta and 13 Jbeta primers. The repertoire was sequenced with immunoSEQ multiplex PCR; TCRdb's copy has only in-frame clones and lacks some. The table shows more than 95,000 clones, with 10% occurring only once. Points from the study as a whole: The authors enumerated 164 TCR beta chains as linked to cytomegalovirus. From TCR beta sequences, most subjects' HLA-A and HLA-B alleles were reportedly predicted accurately.

Sequencing was performed on PBMCs. The genes are TRBV2 and TRBJ2-1; 7 positions match TRBD2. This sequence originates from a man aged 40-49 years in good health and CMV-seropositive. The CDR3 coding sequence is TGTGCCAGCAGTGTCCTAGCGGCTTACAATGAGCAGTTCTTC. Translation: CASSVLAAYNEQFF.